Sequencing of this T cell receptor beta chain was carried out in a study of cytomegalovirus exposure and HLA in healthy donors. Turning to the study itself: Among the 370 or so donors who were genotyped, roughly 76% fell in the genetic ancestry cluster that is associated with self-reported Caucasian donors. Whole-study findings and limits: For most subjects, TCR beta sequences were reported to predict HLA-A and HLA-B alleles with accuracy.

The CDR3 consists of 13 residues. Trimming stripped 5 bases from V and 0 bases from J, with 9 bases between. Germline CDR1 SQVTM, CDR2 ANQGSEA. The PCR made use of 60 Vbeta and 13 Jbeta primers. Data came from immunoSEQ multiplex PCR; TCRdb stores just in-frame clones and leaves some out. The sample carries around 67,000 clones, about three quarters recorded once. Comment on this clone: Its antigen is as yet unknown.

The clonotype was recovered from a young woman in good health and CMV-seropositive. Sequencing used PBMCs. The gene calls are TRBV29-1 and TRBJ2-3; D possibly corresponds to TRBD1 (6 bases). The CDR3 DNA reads TGCAGCGTTCAGGGGAGAAGCACAGATACGCAGTATTTT. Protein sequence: CSVQGRSTDTQYF.